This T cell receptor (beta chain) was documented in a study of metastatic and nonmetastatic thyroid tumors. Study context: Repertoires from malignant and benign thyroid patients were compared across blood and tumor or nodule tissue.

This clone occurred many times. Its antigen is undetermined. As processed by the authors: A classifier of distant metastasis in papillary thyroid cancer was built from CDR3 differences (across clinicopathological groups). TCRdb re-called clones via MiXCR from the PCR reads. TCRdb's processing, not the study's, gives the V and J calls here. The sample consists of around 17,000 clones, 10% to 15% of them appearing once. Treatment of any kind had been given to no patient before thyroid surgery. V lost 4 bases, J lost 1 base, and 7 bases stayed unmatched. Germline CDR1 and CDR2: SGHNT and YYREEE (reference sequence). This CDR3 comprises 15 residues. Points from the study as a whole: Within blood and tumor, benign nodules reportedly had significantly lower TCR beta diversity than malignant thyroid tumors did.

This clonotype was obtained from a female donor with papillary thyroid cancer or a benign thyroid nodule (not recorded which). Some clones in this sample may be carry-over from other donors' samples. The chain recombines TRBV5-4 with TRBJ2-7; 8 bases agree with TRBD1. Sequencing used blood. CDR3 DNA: TGTGCCAGCAGCACAAGGACAGGGAGGTCCTACGAGCAGTACTTC. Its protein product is CASSTRTGRSYEQYF.